The 32 T cell receptor beta chains reported below all come from one sample, sequenced in a study of beta chain features in type 1 diabetes. The isolated RNA, all of it, was reverse transcribed, so expressed TCRB transcripts were what got sequenced. Measured with immunoSEQ multiplex PCR; TCRdb has only the in-frame clones, and not every one. The sample carries about half a million clones, more than 9.5% recorded once. Sequenced: naive CD4+ T cells from blood. These TCRs come from a woman under 30 in good health.

This clone has just a few counts. The chain carries TRBV7-2 and TRBJ2-2, with D possibly TRBD1 on 6 matching bases. The V end was cut by 8 bases, the J end by 1 base, with 14 bases between. This CDR3 region has 15 residues. CDR1 SGHTA and CDR2 FQGNSA come from the germline V gene. CDR3 DNA: TGTGCCAGCCGCCCCCGGGACAAGAACACCGGGGAGCTGTTTTTT. Its protein product is CASRPRDKNTGELFF. The whole variable domain, remainder taken from reference TRBV7-2 and TRBJ2-2, is GAGVSQSPSNKVTEKGKDVELRCDPISGHTALYWYRQSLGQGLEFLIYFQGNSAPDKSGLPSDRFSAERTGGSVSTLTIQRTQQEDSAVYLCASRPRDKNTGELFFGEGSRLTVL.

The V and J genes are TRBV29-1 and TRBJ2-3, with TRBD1 as a possible D gene (6 bases). The CDR3 length is 12 residues. The V end was cut by 8 bases, the J end by 4 bases, with 13 bases between. Germline CDR1 SQVTM, CDR2 ANQGSEA. CDR3 in amino acids: CSLTGGPDTQYF. The CDR3 region has the DNA TGCAGCCTGACAGGTGGCCCAGATACGCAGTATTTT.

This clone was detected a few times. V and J are TRBV4-2 and TRBJ1-1; 11 bases are a match to TRBD1. CDR3 length: 15 residues. Germline CDR1 is LGHNA and CDR2 is YNFKEQ. With 5 bases clipped from V and 6 bases from J, the junction kept 8 bases outside the gene matches. Written as DNA, the CDR3 is TGTGCCAGCAGCTCATGGACAGGGGGCGTACCTGAAGCTTTCTTT. As protein: CASSSWTGGVPEAFF.

This chain connects TRBV5-6 to TRBJ1-6; 7 bases fit TRBD1. Germline lookup yields CDR1 SGHDT and CDR2 YYEEEE. This CDR3 spans 15 amino acids. The ends lost 2 bases at V and 10 bases at J; junction bases unmatched: 9. CDR3 bases: TGTGCCAGCAGCTTCAGTGACAGGGACCGATCACCCCTCCACTTT. It is translated as CASSFSDRDRSPLHF. Based on the CDR3 plus reference TRBV5-6 and TRBJ1-6, the full variable domain is DAGVTQSPTHLIKTRGQQVTLRCSPKSGHDTVSWYQQALGQGPQFIFQYYEEEERQRGNFPDRFSGHQFPNYSSELNVNALLLGDSALYLCASSFSDRDRSPLHFGNGTRLTVT.

The table lists this clone with a few counts. This chain connects TRBV5-4 to TRBJ2-3, with 8 bases that match TRBD1. Per the germline V gene, CDR1 is SGHNT and CDR2 is YYREEE (reference sequence). This CDR3 is 15 amino acids long. Trimming cost V 2 bases and J 6 bases; bases outside gene matches: 8. DNA of the CDR3: TGTGCCAGCAGCTTAGAGGGGGCAGGGGGCGATACGCAGTATTTT. Translation gives CASSLEGAGGDTQYF.

The chain employs TRBV7-2 and TRBJ2-3; 7 nucleotides match TRBD2. This CDR3 contains 16 residues. CDR1 and CDR2 from the germline V gene are SGHTA and FQGNSA. After removal of 4 bases from V and 0 bases from J, the junction contained 7 bases not matched to a gene. Here the CDR3 reads CASSSEAGTSTDTQYF. Here the CDR3 DNA reads TGTGCCAGCAGCTCAGAAGCGGGGACTAGCACAGATACGCAGTATTTT.

This clone was detected a few times. The genes are TRBV29-1 and TRBJ1-4, with D hard to call. V was shortened by 4 bases and J by 0 bases, with 9 bases between the two germline ends. Germline-derived CDR1 and CDR2 are SQVTM and ANQGSEA. This CDR3 comprises 14 residues. CDR3 loop: CSVVPVATNEKLFF. The CDR3 bases are TGCAGCGTTGTTCCGGTTGCAACTAATGAAAAACTGTTTTTT.

This clone occurred a few times. The gene calls are TRBV28 and TRBJ2-3; 7 nucleotides agree with TRBD1. This CDR3 has 16 residues. V was clipped by 2 bases and J by 3 bases; unmatched bases: 8. Germline V lookup: CDR1 MDHEN, CDR2 SYDVKM. The CDR3 loop reads CASSLPLQGLTDTQYF. Here the CDR3 DNA reads TGTGCCAGCAGTTTACCCTTACAGGGGTTGACAGATACGCAGTATTTT. Looking up the rest from reference TRBV28 and TRBJ2-3 gives the full variable domain: DVKVTQSSRYLVKRTGEKVFLECVQDMDHENMFWYRQDPGLGLRLIYFSYDVKMKEKGDIPEGYSVSREKKERFSLILESASTNQTSMYLCASSLPLQGLTDTQYFGPGTRLTVL.

This clone occurred a few times. The genes are TRBV4-2 and TRBJ2-7; a possible D gene is TRBD1 (5 bases). The CDR3 length is 13 residues. Germline CDR1 is LGHNA and CDR2 is YNFKEQ. V dropped 3 bases and J dropped 5 bases, with 11 bases sitting between them. The DNA for the CDR3 is TGTGCCAGCAGCCAGGGGCCCTTCCACGAGCAGTACTTC. Protein product: CASSQGPFHEQYF.

This clone was detected ten times or more. The rearrangement joins TRBV28 to TRBJ2-1; D unclear. The CDR3 has 13 amino acids. The germline CDR1 and CDR2 sequences are MDHEN and SYDVKM. V was trimmed by 5 bases and J by 3 bases, leaving 8 bases between them. CDR3 region: CASSRASYNEQFF. CDR3 bases: TGTGCCAGCAGTCGAGCTAGCTACAATGAGCAGTTCTTC. Looking up the rest from reference TRBV28 and TRBJ2-1 gives the full variable domain: DVKVTQSSRYLVKRTGEKVFLECVQDMDHENMFWYRQDPGLGLRLIYFSYDVKMKEKGDIPEGYSVSREKKERFSLILESASTNQTSMYLCASSRASYNEQFFGPGTRLTVL.

This clone appeared a few times. This chain uses TRBV9 with TRBJ1-3; a possible D gene is TRBD1 (6 bases). Deletions cut 4 bases from V and 12 bases from J, with 20 bases between. CDR3 size: 14 residues. Looked up from germline, CDR1 is SGDLS and CDR2 is YYNGEE. As DNA, the CDR3 is TGTGCCAGCAGCACCGTCACAGGGACTCGGGGCATATATTTT. This codes for CASSTVTGTRGIYF.

This clone showed up just a few times. V is TRBV7-9 and J is TRBJ2-4; D possibly corresponds to TRBD2 (6 bases). Trimming removed 1 base at V and 0 bases at J, with 10 bases between. Per the germline V gene, CDR1 is SEHNR and CDR2 is FQNEAQ (reference sequence). This CDR3 contains 16 residues. In DNA, the CDR3 is TGTGCCAGCAGCTTAGTCGGGGGAATAGCCAAAAACATTCAGTACTTC. Its protein product is CASSLVGGIAKNIQYF. The full variable domain, its missing parts supplied by reference TRBV7-9 and TRBJ2-4, is DTGVSQNPRHKITKRGQNVTFRCDPISEHNRLYWYRQTLGQGPEFLTYFQNEAQLEKSRLLSDRFSAERPKGSFSTLEIQRTEQGDSAMYLCASSLVGGIAKNIQYFGAGTRLSVL.

This clone was observed at least ten times. In the same sample, other DNA sequences code for this CDR3. The chain recombines TRBV7-9 with TRBJ1-1; TRBD1 matches 7 bases. V was pared by 0 bases and J by 1 base, with 2 bases of the junction left unmatched. The CDR3 extends over 15 amino acids. Germline CDR1 is SEHNR and CDR2 is FQNEAQ (reference sequence). The CDR3 DNA follows: TGTGCCAGCAGCTTAGCGGGGACAGAGAACACTGAAGCTTTCTTT. Amino acids: CASSLAGTENTEAFF.

The J gene is TRBJ2-1, the V gene TRBV5-6, with 7 bases matching TRBD1. The V gene end was trimmed by 4 bases and the J gene end by 4 bases; junction bases not matched to a gene: 11. Germline V gene data show CDR1 as SGHDT and CDR2 as YYEEEE. This CDR3 contains 16 residues. CDR3 nucleotides: TGTGCCAGCAGCCCCTACAGACAGGGCCGGTACAATGAGCAGTTCTTC. Translated, it gives CASSPYRQGRYNEQFF.

This clone was seen a few times. The rearrangement uses TRBV5-4 and TRBJ2-1; the D gene is possibly TRBD1 (7 bases). The CDR3 has 15 amino acids. Germline V gives CDR1 SGHNT, CDR2 YYREEE (reference sequence). V was shortened by 5 bases and J by 7 bases, with 19 bases between the two germline ends. CDR3 residues: CASRLAGQRWNEQFF. The CDR3 DNA reads as TGTGCCAGCAGGCTGGCGGGACAGCGCTGGAATGAGCAGTTCTTC.

The chain carries TRBV6-5 and TRBJ1-6; D is uncertain. The CDR3 is made up of 12 amino acids. Germline CDR1 reads MNHEY; CDR2 reads SVGAGI. Trimming shortened V by 4 bases and J by 9 bases, and 7 bases separated the two germline ends. The CDR3 loop reads CASSFMGSPLHF. CDR3 coding DNA: TGTGCCAGCAGTTTCATGGGTTCACCCCTCCACTTT.

Worth noting for this clone: The sample holds other DNA sequences that translate to the same CDR3. The chain employs TRBV7-9 and TRBJ1-1; possible D gene TRBD1, 6 bases. The germline gives CDR1 SEHNR, CDR2 FQNEAQ (reference sequence). The length of the CDR3 is 13 residues. V was shortened by 4 bases and J by 4 bases, with 10 bases between the two germline ends. CDR3 protein: CASSSTGPTEAFF. In nucleotides, the CDR3 is TGTGCCAGCAGCTCGACAGGCCCCACTGAAGCTTTCTTT.

As for this clone: It may be a read error: a sequence one base away is much more abundant. As DNA, the CDR3 is TGTGCCAGCAGTGAGTACAATGAGCAGTTCTTC. Its protein product is CASSEYNEQFF. V is TRBV10-3 and J is TRBJ2-1; D not resolved. The V gene's germline CDR1 is ENHRY and CDR2 SYGVKD. CDR3 length: 11 amino acids.

CDR3 in DNA: TGTGCCAGCGGCCGTCGGGACAGGGGGGAGACCCAGTACTTC. Translated: CASGRRDRGETQYF. The genes are TRBV11-2 and TRBJ2-5, with 11 bases matching TRBD1. Germline lookup yields CDR1 SGHAT and CDR2 FQNNGV. The V and J ends lost 8 bases and 5 bases, in that order; junction bases with no gene match: 7. The CDR3 consists of 14 residues. Filled out from reference TRBV11-2 and TRBJ2-5, the complete variable domain reads EAGVAQSPRYKIIEKRQSVAFWCNPISGHATLYWYQQILGQGPKLLIQFQNNGVVDDSQLPKDRFSAERLKGVDSTLKIQPAKLEDSAVYLCASGRRDRGETQYFGPGTRLLVL.

The chain links TRBV15 to TRBJ2-1; D call uncertain. V shed 1 base and J shed 2 bases, with 12 bases lying between them. Germline CDR1 reads LNHNV; CDR2 reads YYDKDF (reference sequence). The CDR3 covers 16 residues. In DNA form, the CDR3 reads TGTGCCACCAGCAGAGGTTTGGTTCCCGCCTACAATGAGCAGTTCTTC. This sequence encodes CATSRGLVPAYNEQFF.

This clone was seen a few times. This CDR3 reads CASSPVGDPGYTF. The CDR3 DNA reads as TGTGCCAGCTCACCAGTCGGTGATCCTGGCTACACCTTC. The chain is built from TRBV18 and TRBJ1-2; the D is unclear. V was trimmed by 2 bases and J by 7 bases, leaving 11 bases between them. Germline V gene data show CDR1 as KGHSH and CDR2 as LQKENI. This CDR3 has 13 residues.

This clone appeared a few times. This chain links TRBV30 with TRBJ2-7; 8 nucleotides line up with TRBD1. CDR1 and CDR2 from the germline V gene are GTSNPN and SVGIG (reference sequence). V was pared by 2 bases and J by 2 bases, with 8 bases of the junction left unmatched. The CDR3 spans 15 residues. CDR3 bases: TGTGCCTGGAGTATAACCGGGACAGGAGCCTACGAGCAGTACTTC. This sequence encodes CAWSITGTGAYEQYF.

In nucleotides, the CDR3 is TGTGCCAGCAGCTTCAACAGGCTTCGGGATACGCAGTATTTT. It specifies CASSFNRLRDTQYF. This chain connects TRBV5-6 to TRBJ2-3; D is perhaps TRBD1 (5 bases). Trimming pared 2 bases from V and 6 bases from J, leaving 13 bases between. The CDR3 is 14 amino acids. Per the germline V gene, CDR1 is SGHDT and CDR2 is YYEEEE. Looking up the rest from reference TRBV5-6 and TRBJ2-3 gives the full variable domain: DAGVTQSPTHLIKTRGQQVTLRCSPKSGHDTVSWYQQALGQGPQFIFQYYEEEERQRGNFPDRFSGHQFPNYSSELNVNALLLGDSALYLCASSFNRLRDTQYFGPGTRLTVL.

The chain has TRBV13 and TRBJ2-2; the D gene is possibly TRBD2 (5 bases). CDR3 length: 14 residues. V was pared by 3 bases and J by 4 bases, with 9 bases between. Germline lookup yields CDR1 PRHDT and CDR2 FYEKMQ (reference sequence). This chain's CDR3 is CASSLFGVTGELFF. DNA of the CDR3: TGTGCCAGCAGCTTGTTCGGGGTCACCGGGGAGCTGTTTTTT.

The genes are TRBV10-3 and TRBJ2-7, with D possibly matching TRBD1 (6 bases). Deletions cut 0 bases from V and 2 bases from J, with 11 bases between. This CDR3 has 15 amino acids. The germline CDR1 and CDR2 sequences are ENHRY and SYGVKD. The chain's CDR3 is CAISESLGQPYEQYF. The CDR3 nucleotides are TGTGCCATCAGTGAGTCCCTTGGACAGCCCTACGAGCAGTACTTC.

The sample holds a few counts of this clone. This rearrangement joins TRBV28 to TRBJ1-1; tentative D call: TRBD1 (5 bases). V was cut by 3 bases and J by 2 bases, with 7 bases left in between. This CDR3 region has 13 residues. Germline-derived CDR1 and CDR2 are MDHEN and SYDVKM. The CDR3 DNA reads TGTGCCAGCAGTTTGACAGTTAACACTGAAGCTTTCTTT. It translates to CASSLTVNTEAFF.

The V gene is TRBV14, the J gene TRBJ2-3, with 7 bases that match TRBD1. V was pared by 4 bases and J by 2 bases, with 9 bases of the junction left unmatched. CDR3 length: 16 residues. Germline lookup yields CDR1 SGHDN and CDR2 FVKESK. CDR3 sequence: CASSLIRQGPTDTQYF. CDR3 nucleotide sequence: TGTGCCAGCAGCCTGATACGACAGGGACCCACAGATACGCAGTATTTT.

This clone was observed a few times. V gene TRBV9 combines with J gene TRBJ2-1; 8 nucleotides align to TRBD2. Trimming cost V 0 bases and J 8 bases; bases outside gene matches: 7. There are 15 residues in the CDR3. Germline lookup yields CDR1 SGDLS and CDR2 YYNGEE. The chain's CDR3 is CASSVASGSYHEQFF. The CDR3 DNA follows: TGTGCCAGCAGCGTAGCCAGCGGGAGTTACCATGAGCAGTTCTTC.

The chain recombines TRBV19 with TRBJ2-2, with D possibly being TRBD1 (5 bases). From germline, CDR1 is LNHDA and CDR2 SQIVND (reference sequence). V was cut by 0 bases and J by 5 bases, with 7 bases left in between. The CDR3 consists of 14 residues. The CDR3, as DNA: TGTGCCAGTAGTATAGATCGGACAACCGGGGAGCTGTTTTTT. Translating it yields CASSIDRTTGELFF.

The J gene is TRBJ2-3, the V gene TRBV7-9; 14 positions agree with TRBD2. Germline assignment: CDR1 SEHNR and CDR2 FQNEAQ (reference sequence). This CDR3 contains 18 residues. J was trimmed by 0 bases and V by 5 bases; bases with no gene match: 7. The CDR3 bases are TGTGCCAGCAGCGCTAGACTAGCGGGAGGGTCTAGCACAGATACGCAGTATTTT. Encoded protein: CASSARLAGGSSTDTQYF. The full variable domain, in which reference TRBV7-9 and TRBJ2-3 provide the parts outside the CDR3, is DTGVSQNPRHKITKRGQNVTFRCDPISEHNRLYWYRQTLGQGPEFLTYFQNEAQLEKSRLLSDRFSAERPKGSFSTLEIQRTEQGDSAMYLCASSARLAGGSSTDTQYFGPGTRLTVL.

There are a few counts of this clone. The V gene is TRBV7-2, the J gene TRBJ1-1; 7 bases map to TRBD1. Trimming cost V 5 bases and J 1 base; bases outside gene matches: 7. The CDR3 contains 15 residues. The V gene's germline CDR1 is SGHTA and CDR2 FQGNSA. The CDR3 DNA reads as TGTGCCAGCAGCCCCCGACAGGGACCGAACACTGAAGCTTTCTTT. This gives the protein CASSPRQGPNTEAFF.

This clone was detected a few times. V usage is TRBV28 and J usage is TRBJ1-5; no definite D call. CDR1 and CDR2 from the germline V gene are MDHEN and SYDVKM. The V end was cut by 5 bases, the J end by 8 bases, with 13 bases between. CDR3 size: 13 residues. CDR3 loop: CASSGPRTEPQHF. In DNA, the CDR3 is TGTGCCAGCAGTGGCCCCCGGACCGAGCCCCAGCATTTT.